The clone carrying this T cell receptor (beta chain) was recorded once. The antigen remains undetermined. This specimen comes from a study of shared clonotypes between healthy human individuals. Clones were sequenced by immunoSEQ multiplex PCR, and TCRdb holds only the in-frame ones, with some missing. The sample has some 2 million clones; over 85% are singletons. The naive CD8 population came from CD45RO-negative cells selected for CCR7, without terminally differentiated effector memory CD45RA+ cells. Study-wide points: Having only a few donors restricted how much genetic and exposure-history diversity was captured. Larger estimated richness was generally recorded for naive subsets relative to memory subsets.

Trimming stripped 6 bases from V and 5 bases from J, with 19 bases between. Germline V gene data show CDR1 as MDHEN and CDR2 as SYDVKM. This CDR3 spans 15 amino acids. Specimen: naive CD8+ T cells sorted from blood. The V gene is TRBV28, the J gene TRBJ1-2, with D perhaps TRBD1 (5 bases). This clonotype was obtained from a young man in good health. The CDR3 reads CASSLLVGGIYGYTF. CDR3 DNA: TGTGCCAGCAGCCTCTTAGTGGGGGGAATTTATGGCTACACCTTC.